This TCR beta chain was obtained from a study of memory CD4+ T cells and cytomegalovirus serostatus. Study overall: This sample comes from healthy Belgian adults, 8 to 10 CMV seropositive, under 25 seronegative.

The sort gate was single viable CD3+CD4+CD8-CD45RO+ cells for memory CD4+ T cells. Donors' CMV status reflects serum IgG against pp150, pp28, p38, p52. Original methodology: After removing out-of-frame reads, millions of distinct TCRbeta sequences remained. Generated by immunoSEQ multiplex PCR, the TCRdb table keeps only in-frame clones and is missing some. The V and J calls and the clone size are those of that table, but D and trimming were determined from the DNA. The sample holds about 39,000 clones, roughly 80% seen once. This clone was seen a few times. The CDR3 spans 15 residues. The V gene's germline CDR1 is SGHRS and CDR2 YFSETQ. Trimming removed 3 bases at V and 0 bases at J, with 9 bases between.

J is TRBJ1-4 and V is TRBV5-1; D may be TRBD1 (6 bases). The TCR was taken from an adult in good health and CMV-seronegative. Sequencing used memory CD4+ T cells from blood. The DNA of the CDR3 is TGCGCCAGCAGCTCCGGACAGCCAACTAATGAAAAACTGTTTTTT. This encodes CASSSGQPTNEKLFF.